Listed below are T cell receptor beta chains from one sample, sequenced in a study of cytomegalovirus exposure and HLA in healthy donors. Assay used: immunoSEQ multiplex PCR; TCRdb lists only in-frame clones, some missing. The repertoire holds over 85,000 clones, with approximately 79% as singletons. What was sequenced was PBMCs. These receptors were collected from a woman in her thirties or forties in good health and CMV-seronegative. Each CDR3 is given with its conserved first and last residue. Fields, in order: clone size, V gene, D gene, J gene, CDR3 DNA, CDR3 protein. D genes are given only for firm matches. Part of the rows lack a size; the others show once, few, many or a class for expanded clones.

>few|TRBV7-2|.|TRBJ1-4
TGTGCCAGCAGTTGGACAGCTTATGAAAAACTGTTTTTT
CASSWTAYEKLFF
>.|TRBV7-2|TRBD1|TRBJ1-2
TGTGCCAGCAGCTTAGATGGCAGGGGGGATGGCTACACCTTC
CASSLDGRGDGYTF
>.|TRBV15|TRBD1|TRBJ1-5
TGTGCCACCAGCAGAGAGACAGGGTATTGGAGCAATCAGCCCCAGCATTTT
CATSRETGYWSNQPQHF
>.|TRBV6-6|TRBD2|TRBJ2-2
TGTGCCAGCATCCCCCCCGGGGGGGCATACACCGGGGAGCTGTTTTTT
CASIPPGGAYTGELFF
>once|TRBV4-2|.|TRBJ1-1
TGTGCCAGCAGCCAGGCGACGCAGGGGCGAATGAACACTGAAGCTTTCTTT
CASSQATQGRMNTEAFF
>.|TRBV4-2|.|TRBJ1-4
TGTGCCAGCAGCCAAGATCCCGGGGTCTTAAATGAAAAACTGTTTTTT
CASSQDPGVLNEKLFF
>.|TRBV5-1|.|TRBJ2-5
TGCGCCAGCAGCTTGCAGTACCAAGAGACCCAGTACTTC
CASSLQYQETQYF
>.|TRBV5-1|TRBD1|TRBJ2-6
TGCGCCAGCAGCTATCCGGGACAGGGGGCTGGGGCTAACGTCCTGACTTTC
CASSYPGQGAGANVLTF
>.|TRBV25-1|.|TRBJ2-2
TGTGCCAGCAGTGAATCGGGCGGGGCGAACACCGGGGAGCTGTTTTTT
CASSESGGANTGELFF
>few|TRBV19|.|TRBJ1-5
TGTGCCAGTAGTAATTTAGACAGTTACAATCAGCCCCAGCATTTT
CASSNLDSYNQPQHF
>.|TRBV5-4|.|TRBJ1-1
TGTGCCAGCAGCGTCGGGAGTCGGGGGGACACTGAAGCTTTCTTT
CASSVGSRGDTEAFF
>.|TRBV19|TRBD2|TRBJ2-7
TGTGCCAGTAGTATAGCCCCAGCGGGGGCCCTACGGGAGCAGTACTTC
CASSIAPAGALREQYF
>.|TRBV5-4|TRBD2|TRBJ2-2
TGTGCCAGCAGCTTCGGCGGGGGGGCCTCCGGGGAGCTGTTTTTT
CASSFGGGASGELFF
>.|TRBV30|.|TRBJ2-2
TGTGCCTGGGCCTCAAAATCCCGGGACACGGGTCAGGTTGCGAACACCGGGGAGCTGTTTTTT
CAWASKSRDTGQVANTGELFF
>once|TRBV15|TRBD2|TRBJ2-5
TGTGCCACCAGCAGAGATCCCGGGACTAGCTTCCAAGAGACCCAGTACTTC
CATSRDPGTSFQETQYF
>.|TRBV30|TRBD1|TRBJ1-1
TGTGCCTGGAGTACCGGGACAGGGCGGTACACTGAAGCTTTCTTT
CAWSTGTGRYTEAFF
>once|TRBV19|.|TRBJ1-1
TGTGCCAGTAGTATAGGGGCCGGGGGGAACACTGAAGCTTTCTTT
CASSIGAGGNTEAFF
>.|TRBV7-9|.|TRBJ1-6
TGTGCCAGCAGCCGATACGGGACACGGGAACCCCTCCACTTT
CASSRYGTREPLHF
>few|TRBV5-1|.|TRBJ2-7
TGCGCCAGCAGCTTGACCAAGGGGCAGGGGAGAGAGCAGTACTTC
CASSLTKGQGREQYF
>.|TRBV7-4|.|TRBJ1-5
TGTGCCAGTGGGCCTAGCAATCAGCCCCAGCATTTT
CASGPSNQPQHF
>.|TRBV30|.|TRBJ2-5
TGTGCATCAGGGGGGCGGGGTTTGGAGCAGTACTTC
CASGGRGLEQYF
>.|TRBV14|.|TRBJ2-7
TGTGCCAGCAGCCAGAGGTACGAGCAGTACTTC
CASSQRYEQYF
>.|TRBV5-6|TRBD2|TRBJ2-1
TGTGCCAGCAGCTCCCGCAACCTAGCGGGGGTGTACTACAATGAGCAGTTCTTC
CASSSRNLAGVYYNEQFF
>.|TRBV4-2|TRBD1|TRBJ1-4
TGTGCCAGCAGCGTATCCGGGACAGGGGTGGAAAAACTGTTTTTT
CASSVSGTGVEKLFF
>once|TRBV7-8|.|TRBJ1-1
TGTGCCAGCAGCTTGGTAACGACGAGGCGGAACACTGAAGCTTTCTTT
CASSLVTTRRNTEAFF
>.|TRBV10-3|TRBD1|TRBJ2-6
TGTGCCACACAGGGGGCAACCACCTCTGGGGCCAACGTCCTGACTTTC
CATQGATTSGANVLTF
>.|TRBV13|.|TRBJ1-3
TGTGCCAGCAGCTTAGAAGCGGACGACTCTGGAAACACCATATATTTT
CASSLEADDSGNTIYF
>.|TRBV5-5|.|TRBJ1-5
TGTGCCAGCAGCTTCTTGGTCGGGGGCAATCAGCCCCAGCATTTT
CASSFLVGGNQPQHF
>.|TRBV5-6|TRBD1|TRBJ1-2
TGTGCCAGCAGCCCGGGGACAGGGGGGGGGTATGGCTACACCTTC
CASSPGTGGGYGYTF
>.|TRBV9|.|TRBJ1-1
TGTGCCAGCAGCGGCCCCGGGGGCACTGAAGCTTTCTTT
CASSGPGGTEAFF
>.|TRBV10-3|.|TRBJ1-1
TGTGCCATCAAGGACATCGACAGAAACACTGAAGCTTTCTTT
CAIKDIDRNTEAFF
>.|TRBV5-8|TRBD1|TRBJ2-5
TGTGCCAGCAGCTTGACAGGGGGCGAAGAGACCCAGTACTTC
CASSLTGGEETQYF
>.|TRBV10-1|.|TRBJ2-5
TGCGCGCCAGGGAAACGTGAGACCCAGTACTTC
CAPGKRETQYF
>.|TRBV5-1|.|TRBJ2-1
TGCGCCAGCAGCTTGGCTCCGGCAGGGGCGACCTCCTACAATGAGCAGTTCTTC
CASSLAPAGATSYNEQFF
>.|TRBV6-1|TRBD2|TRBJ2-3
TGTGCCAGCTTGGCGGGGGACCACACAGATACGCAGTATTTT
CASLAGDHTDTQYF
>.|TRBV7-2|.|TRBJ2-3
TGTGCCAGCAGCTTAGTCCCAGGGGGGAGCACAGATACGCAGTATTTT
CASSLVPGGSTDTQYF
>.|TRBV19|.|TRBJ1-2
TGTGCCAGTAGCCCAGGGTCCACTAACTATGGCTACACCTTC
CASSPGSTNYGYTF
>.|TRBV5-1|TRBD2|TRBJ2-1
TGCGCCAGCAGCGAGCGGGGGGGCCCGTGGGAGCAGTTCTTC
CASSERGGPWEQFF
>.|TRBV6-1|.|TRBJ1-1
TGTGCCAGCAGTGAAACAGGCGCCAACACTGAAGCTTTCTTT
CASSETGANTEAFF
>.|TRBV29-1|.|TRBJ2-1
TGCAGCGTTGGGACAATCTCCTACAATGAGCAGTTCTTC
CSVGTISYNEQFF